The 25 T cell receptor beta chains in this list originate from one sample, sequenced in a study of T cells in Graves' hyperthyroidism and ophthalmopathy. Amplified regions were TCR beta CDR3 sequences from RNA transcripts. The HTBI set primed first-round TCR CDR3 RT-PCR. TCRdb re-called the multiplex PCR reads through MiXCR, storing one row per CDR3 protein. The sample lists 660,000 or so distinct CDR3 sequences, 20% seen once, with 30% to 40% in the top ten. Sample: blood. All receptors come from a man aged 25 to 40 with Graves' ophthalmopathy.

The chain links TRBV9 to TRBJ2-1, with TRBD2 matching 14 bases. Trimming cost V 0 bases and J 0 bases; bases outside gene matches: 11. Germline CDR1 reads SGDLS; CDR2 reads YYNGEE. The CDR3 runs 21 residues. CDR3 sequence reads: CASSVASVGTSGRGSYNEQFF. CDR3 nucleotides: TGTGCCAGCAGCGTAGCCTCCGTCGGGACTAGCGGGAGAGGCTCCTACAATGAGCAGTTCTTC. Drawing the rest from reference TRBV9 and TRBJ2-1, the complete variable domain is DSGVTQTPKHLITATGQRVTLRCSPRSGDLSVYWYQQSLDQGLQFLIQYYNGEERAKGNILERFSAQQFPDLHSELNLSSLELGDSALYFCASSVASVGTSGRGSYNEQFFGPGTRLTVL.

This clonotype was picked up a small number of times. The chain is built from TRBV4-3 and TRBJ2-3; possibly TRBD1 for D (5 bases). CDR1 and CDR2 from the germline V gene are LGHNA and YSLEER. This CDR3 is built from 14 residues. Trimming took 0 bases from V and 7 from J, leaving 11 bases between them. As DNA, the CDR3 is TGCGCCAGCAGCCAAGAAGGGGCTAGAAATACGCAGTATTTT. Translated, it gives CASSQEGARNTQYF.

This clonotype was picked up a small number of times. The chain employs TRBV6-1 and TRBJ2-7; TRBD2 agrees at 7 bases. Trimming at V came to 6 bases and at J to 0 bases, leaving 11 bases not matched to a gene. The length of the CDR3 is 16 residues. CDR1 and CDR2 from the germline V gene are MNHNS and SASEGT. CDR3 protein: CASSPVGGRASYEQYF. For the CDR3, the DNA is TGTGCCAGCAGCCCTGTTGGCGGGAGAGCCTCCTACGAGCAGTACTTC.

The chain uses TRBV19 and TRBJ2-1; TRBD2 aligns across 8 bases. Germline trimming cut 6 bases from V and 9 bases from J; bases unmatched to any gene: 10. The CDR3 covers 14 residues. Looked up from germline, CDR1 is LNHDA and CDR2 is SQIVND (reference sequence). The DNA for the CDR3 is TGTGCCAGTAGACGGACTAGCCAGGGCATTGAGCAGTTCTTC. This encodes CASRRTSQGIEQFF.

V and J are TRBV19 and TRBJ1-1, with a weak D call TRBD1 (6 bases). Per germline, CDR1 LNHDA and CDR2 SQIVND (reference sequence). Trimming shortened V by 3 bases and J by 7 bases, and 9 bases separated the two germline ends. The CDR3 runs to 12 residues. For the CDR3, the DNA is TGTGCCAGTAGTATGGCGGACAGTGAAGCTTTCTTT. Encoded protein: CASSMADSEAFF.

This chain links TRBV4-1 with TRBJ2-7; D may match TRBD1 or TRBD2 (5 bases each). Trimming left V 3 bases short and J 5 bases short, with 14 bases between. CDR3 length equals 14 residues. CDR1 and CDR2 from the germline V gene are MGHRA and YSYEKL. Here the CDR3 reads CASSQLGAVHEQYF. The CDR3 DNA is TGCGCCAGCAGCCAGCTCGGGGCCGTGCACGAGCAGTACTTC.

On this clonotype: Just one base apart from a much larger clone, this may be a read error. The chain has TRBV5-1 and TRBJ1-1, with D tentatively TRBD1 (6 bases). The CDR3 spans 12 residues. Looked up from germline, CDR1 is SGHRS and CDR2 is YFSETQ. The DNA of the CDR3 is TGCGCCAGCAGCGGACAGAACACTGAAGCTTCCTTT. Encoded protein: CASSGQNTEASF.

J is TRBJ2-1 and V is TRBV29-1; a weak D match, TRBD1 (6 bases). Germline V CDR1 and CDR2: SQVTM, ANQGSEA. The CDR3 loop spans 16 amino acids. V was shortened by 0 bases and J by 0 bases, with 12 bases between the two germline ends. CDR3 nucleotides: TGCAGCGTTGAAGACAAAGACAGGAGCTCCTACAATGAGCAGTTCTTC. This encodes CSVEDKDRSSYNEQFF.

This clonotype was seen a few times. The chain is built from TRBV2 and TRBJ2-7; a possible D gene is TRBD2 (6 bases). The CDR3 covers 16 residues. The germline V and J ends were trimmed by 8 bases and 0 bases, with 20 bases remaining between them. CDR1 and CDR2 from the germline V gene are SNHLY and FYNNEI. The CDR3 loop reads CASSLTGVAVSYEQYF. The CDR3 region has the DNA TGTGCCAGCTCACTTACGGGGGTCGCAGTCTCCTACGAGCAGTACTTC.

This clonotype has more than one count but fewer than ten. This rearrangement joins TRBV28 to TRBJ1-4, with 9 bases that match TRBD1. The CDR3 extends over 12 amino acids. The germline V gene has CDR1 MDHEN and CDR2 SYDVKM. V lost 8 bases and J lost 6; bases outside the gene matches: 1. In DNA form, the CDR3 reads TGTGCCAGCCGGGACAGGGATGAAAAACTGTTTTTT. It yields the protein CASRDRDEKLFF.

This clonotype has at least ten counts. The chain has TRBV28 and TRBJ1-1, with D unresolved. This CDR3 is 14 amino acids long. Germline lookup yields CDR1 MDHEN and CDR2 SYDVKM. Deletions cut 6 bases from V and 0 bases from J, with 11 bases between. The CDR3 here is CASRPPQVNTEAFF. The CDR3 DNA sequence: TGTGCCAGCAGGCCACCCCAGGTGAACACTGAAGCTTTCTTT.

The sample holds a few counts of this clonotype. V is TRBV27 and J is TRBJ2-1, with D maybe TRBD2 (5 bases). The CDR3 has 14 amino acids. Germline V CDR1 and CDR2: MNHEY, SMNVEV (reference sequence). Trimming cost V 7 bases and J 0 bases, with 10 bases left between them. The CDR3 protein is CASTSRGSYNEQFF. As DNA, the CDR3 is TGTGCCAGCACCTCCCGGGGCTCCTACAATGAGCAGTTCTTC.

The V gene is TRBV3-1, the J gene TRBJ2-1, with 9 bases that match TRBD1. Trimming took 4 bases from V and 7 from J; bases not matched to a gene: 5. From germline, CDR1 is LGHDT and CDR2 YNNKEL (reference sequence). The CDR3 extends over 14 amino acids. CDR3 bases: TGTGCCAGCAGCCCCGGGACAGGGATTAATGAGCAGTTCTTC. Protein product: CASSPGTGINEQFF.

This clonotype was counted a single time. This chain uses TRBV3-1 with TRBJ1-3, with D tentatively TRBD1 (6 bases). CDR1 and CDR2 (germline): LGHDT, YNNKEL (reference sequence). Trimming shortened V by 4 bases and J by 0 bases, and 13 bases separated the two germline ends. The CDR3 is 16 amino acids. CDR3 amino acids: CASSPRQANSGNTIYF. CDR3 DNA: TGTGCCAGCAGCCCTCGACAGGCGAACTCTGGAAACACCATATATTTT.

V gene TRBV6-1 combines with J gene TRBJ2-7; the D gene is possibly TRBD2 (5 bases). The germline V gene encodes CDR1 MNHNS and CDR2 SASEGT. This CDR3 is built from 16 residues. The germline V and J ends were trimmed by 9 bases and 2 bases, with 23 bases remaining between them. As DNA, the CDR3 is TGTGCCAGTCACGAAGACGAGGGTCTAGAGACCTACGAGCAGTACTTC. It yields the protein CASHEDEGLETYEQYF.

This clonotype was seen more than once but under ten times. This sequence joins TRBV5-1 and TRBJ2-1, with D maybe TRBD2 (5 bases). V was cut by 5 bases and J by 7 bases, with 19 bases left in between. Germline V lookup: CDR1 SGHRS, CDR2 YFSETQ. The CDR3 is 15 residues long. The CDR3 sequence: CASSGSGNYGNEQFF. The CDR3 DNA sequence: TGCGCCAGCAGTGGGTCCGGGAATTACGGGAATGAGCAGTTCTTC.

The chain combines TRBV7-9 with TRBJ1-4; TRBD1 is a possible D gene (5 bases). V gave up 4 bases and J gave up 5 bases, with 14 bases separating them. Germline assignment: CDR1 SEHNR and CDR2 FQNEAQ (reference sequence). The CDR3 runs to 15 residues. CDR3 residues: CASSSSGTENEKLFF. The CDR3 DNA reads TGTGCCAGCAGCTCTTCCGGGACGGAAAATGAAAAACTGTTTTTT.

The chain couples TRBV6-1 to TRBJ1-4; the D is unclear. Germline assignment: CDR1 MNHNS and CDR2 SASEGT. The CDR3 extends over 14 amino acids. V lost 5 bases, J lost 9 bases, and 16 bases lay in between. CDR3 protein: CASSSRALIKKLFF. CDR3 bases: TGTGCCAGCAGTTCTCGGGCCCTGATAAAAAAACTGTTTTTT.

On this clonotype: The junction departs from germline at one end; a sequencing error may be responsible. This chain uses TRBV7-7 with TRBJ2-5; 13 bases agree with TRBD2. Per germline, CDR1 SSHAT and CDR2 FNYEAQ (reference sequence). This CDR3 contains 16 residues. The CDR3 region has the DNA TGTGCTAGCAGCCCGGGACTAGCGGGGACGCAAGAGACCCAGTACTTC. Amino acids: CASSPGLAGTQETQYF.

The CDR3 spells CAWSGTAGGITGELFF. The DNA for the CDR3 is TGTGCCTGGAGTGGAACAGCGGGAGGTATCACCGGGGAGCTGTTTTTT. This chain uses TRBV30 with TRBJ2-2; 9 nucleotides align to TRBD2. The CDR3 loop spans 16 amino acids. Germline V gives CDR1 GTSNPN, CDR2 SVGIG (reference sequence). V lost 1 base to trimming and J lost 4 bases; unmatched junction nucleotides: 7.

The genes are TRBV20-1 and TRBJ1-2; D might be TRBD1 (5 bases). The CDR3 spans 11 residues. Germline V gives CDR1 DFQATT, CDR2 SNEGSKA (reference sequence). Trimming left V 6 bases short and J 4 bases short, with 9 bases between. CDR3 nucleotide sequence: TGCAGTGCCCTTGGGGCCTATGGCTACACCTTC. Residues: CSALGAYGYTF.

This clonotype was counted once. This chain links TRBV29-1 with TRBJ2-3, with TRBD2 matching 14 bases. J was trimmed by 2 bases and V by 7 bases; bases with no gene match: 11. Per germline, CDR1 SQVTM and CDR2 ANQGSEA. This CDR3 spans 17 amino acids. The CDR3 region has the DNA TGCAGCGCGTTGGCCGGGACTAGCGGGGGAAACACAGATACGCAGTATTTT. Residues: CSALAGTSGGNTDTQYF.

The rearrangement joins TRBV4-1 to TRBJ1-3; no clear D. V was trimmed by 1 base and J by 4 bases, leaving 11 bases between them. This CDR3 is built from 15 residues. The germline CDR1 and CDR2 sequences are MGHRA and YSYEKL. Here the CDR3 reads CASSQGWPSGNTIYF. CDR3 sequence (DNA): TGCGCCAGCAGCCAAGGGTGGCCCTCAGGAAACACCATATATTTT.

With respect to this clonotype: This may come from a read error, since a much larger clone is one base off. The rearrangement uses TRBV28 and TRBJ1-2; D uncertain. The CDR3 runs to 16 residues. The V end was cut by 5 bases, the J end by 8 bases, with 24 bases between. Germline V gene lookup returns CDR1 MDHEN and CDR2 SYDVKM. The CDR3 reads CASSLSQPRRASGYTF. CDR3 DNA sequence: TGTGCCAGCAGTCTTTCGCAGCCGAGACGAGCATCGGGCTACACCTTC.

This clonotype appeared many times. The chain carries TRBV6-1 and TRBJ2-7, with 12 positions matching TRBD2. V shed 3 bases and J 6 bases; nucleotides not matched to a gene: 18. This CDR3 comprises 19 residues. Germline V lookup: CDR1 MNHNS, CDR2 SASEGT. The CDR3 spells CASSDQSFRTSGAPGEQYF. DNA of the CDR3: TGTGCCAGCAGTGACCAATCTTTCCGGACTAGCGGGGCCCCTGGCGAGCAGTACTTC.